The source of this T cell receptor beta chain is a study of response to subunit inactivated influenza vaccine. Broader study findings: Authors proposed each seasonal influenza vaccination draws in few new T cells.

A single record per CDR3 protein comes from TCRdb applying MiXCR to the RT-PCR reads. The sample holds about 650,000 distinct CDR3 sequences, around 14% seen once. There are a few counts of this clonotype. Its antigen is not known. The length of the CDR3 is 14 residues. Trimming shortened V by 5 bases and J by 0 bases, and 11 bases separated the two germline ends. The germline V gene encodes CDR1 SGHKS and CDR2 YYEKEE (reference sequence). This receptor was taken from a man aged 45-65 years who received an inactivated influenza vaccine. The chain links TRBV5-5 to TRBJ1-1; D not certain. The sequencing used PBMCs from blood, collected 11 to 12 days after vaccination. DNA for the CDR3: TGTGCCAGCAGAAACGGACGGATGAACACTGAAGCTTTCTTT. Translation gives CASRNGRMNTEAFF.